This T cell receptor (beta chain) emerged from a study of T cells in Graves' hyperthyroidism and ophthalmopathy (dated by TCRdb to about 2019). Background on the whole study: Peripheral blood was collected at initial diagnosis, before any treatment. TCR V-J signatures able to tell the groups apart were searched for in a discovery cohort of 90 to 100 patients, of whom more than 40 had Graves' ophthalmopathy and around 58 had stable Graves' hyperthyroidism. Whether ophthalmopathy could be predicted prospectively was tested in an independent validation cohort made up of fewer than 20 hyperthyroidism patients plus 17 patients who later progressed to ophthalmopathy. The roughly 99 discovery patients were divided at random into training and test sets in a 7:3 ratio. Thyroid tissue and blood T-cell repertoires from six Graves' hyperthyroidism patients were also compared in the study. Following sampling, methimazole starting at 30 mg daily was given to hyperthyroidism patients, and high-dose intravenous methylprednisolone was given to ophthalmopathy patients. The paper reports TCR Vbeta CDR3 sequencing of some 140 peripheral blood samples: approximately 41 ophthalmopathy, approximately 74 hyperthyroidism and around 17 progressor patients.

The germline ends are 8 bases apart after V is trimmed by 2 bases and J by 0 bases. Including the terminal cysteine and phenylalanine, the CDR3 comprises 15 residues. Kept here is only the CDR3 DNA, which spans 45 bases and is read in frame from base 1. In the germline V gene, CDR1 corresponds to SQVTM and CDR2 to ANQGSEA. The TCR beta CDR3 regions were amplified from RNA transcripts. The TCR CDR3 was subjected to a first round of RT-PCR using the HTBI primer set and the Qiagen OneStep RT-PCR kit. Libraries were constructed in a second round of multiplex PCR, after which size selection and purification were carried out. Sequencing of the libraries was done on an Illumina HiSeq2000 using paired-end 100 bp reads. As for the authors' bioinformatics: Raw data were processed with SOAPnuke, discarding reads with adapters, uncalled bases, mean Phred below 15, or no exact constant-primer or identifier match. High-quality paired reads were merged with COPE v1.2.5, and unique nucleotide sequences were defined as clonotypes. MiTCR v1.1 was used to align clonotypes to the IMGT TRBV, TRBD and TRBJ reference segments. The analysis was restricted to V-J combinations with a frequency above 0.0001, which together covered about 99% of the repertoires. A TCS score was defined as the ratio of F50 (clonal expansion) to E x V (chaos), with BLOSUM62-based TCRdist applied between CDR3 peptides within each V-J. Welch's t-statistics and random forest reduced some 510 V-J features to fewer than 15, which were used in a naive Bayes classifier (R e1071). Using fastp trimming at Q25 and MiXCR clonotype assembly, TCRdb reanalyzed the public sequencing data and kept in-frame beta chains. A single entry per CDR3 protein holds the most common genes and DNA from its merged rows. These V and J calls rely on TCRdb rather than the paper's analysis. The sample includes some 370,000 distinct CDR3 sequences, with about 14% observed a single time. The ten largest clones add up to 25% to 30% of the sample.

Moderately to severely active disease, a Clinical Activity Score of at least 3, a NOSPECS grade of at least 4, and a duration under 3 months were present in ophthalmopathy patients. Patients with uncontrolled infections, other autoimmune diseases, pregnancy or lactation were excluded. Clinical symptoms, serum thyroxine and TRAb, thyroid ultrasound, and orbital computed tomography formed the basis for the diagnoses. PBMCs were separated from about 10 ml of fresh peripheral blood using Ficoll-Paque density gradient centrifugation. Trizol reagent was used to extract total RNA, and RNA quality was then checked on an Agilent 2100 Bioanalyzer. This clonotype was picked up a small number of times. What antigen it recognizes has not been identified. Qualities for individual bases were not recorded, and no much larger clone is one base off. Here is what the overall study found, with its caveats: A model built on a 13 V-J signature distinguished ophthalmopathy from stable hyperthyroidism, reaching approximately 89% sensitivity and under 84% specificity in cross-validation and 80%/75% in testing. Most expanded thyroid clonotypes (frequency above 0.001) were also found in blood, which suggests that blood repertoires may mirror thyroid immune responses. In validation, the model predicted progression to ophthalmopathy with approximately 70% sensitivity and less than 80% specificity, a median of 6.5 months before onset. Sample size was not statistically predetermined, and blinding of investigators to group allocation was not performed.

The rearrangement combines TRBV29-1 with TRBJ2-6; a tentative D call is TRBD1 (6 bases match). The TCR comes from a man aged 45 to 65 with Graves' ophthalmopathy. What was sequenced was blood. The DNA is TGCAGCGTTGAATGGACAGCCTCTGGGGCCAACGTCCTGACTTTC. This gives the protein CSVEWTASGANVLTF.